These 15 T cell receptor beta chains originate from one sample sequenced in a study of T cell responses to AZD1222 COVID-19 vaccine. The table came from immunoSEQ multiplex PCR; TCRdb's copy has only in-frame clones and leaves some out. This table has 90,000 to 150,000 clones, around nine tenths appearing once. Here the sequenced sample was peripheral blood, taken on day 0 of AZD1222 vaccination. Receptor source: an adult in good health.

The rearrangement joins TRBV30 to TRBJ1-1; D call uncertain. CDR1 and CDR2 from the germline V gene are GTSNPN and SVGIG (reference sequence). The V and J ends lost 0 bases and 6 bases respectively, with 8 bases between them. This CDR3 has 12 amino acids. DNA of the CDR3: TGTGCCTGGAGTGTAGATATCTCTGAAGCTTTCTTT. Protein product: CAWSVDISEAFF.

The CDR3 spells CATSRARDTQYF. CDR3 nucleotide sequence: TGTGCCACCAGCAGAGCTAGGGATACGCAGTATTTT. V usage is TRBV15 and J usage is TRBJ2-3; the D is unclear. The V gene lost 1 base and the J gene lost 6 bases, with 5 bases spanning the gap. Germline CDR1 LNHNV, CDR2 YYDKDF (reference sequence). The CDR3 sequence is 12 residues long.

The V gene is TRBV18, the J gene TRBJ1-1; D is ambiguous. Trimming left V 2 bases short and J 0 bases short, with 7 bases between. This CDR3 comprises 14 residues. Germline V gene data show CDR1 as KGHSH and CDR2 as LQKENI. The CDR3 here is CASSPMGLNTEAFF. Written as DNA, the CDR3 is TGTGCCAGCTCACCAATGGGGTTGAACACTGAAGCTTTCTTT.

The chain carries TRBV5-1 and TRBJ2-3, with 7 bases aligning to TRBD1. The trim removed 4 bases at V and 1 base at J, leaving 3 bases unmatched. The V gene's germline CDR1 is SGHRS and CDR2 YFSETQ. The CDR3 is 14 residues long. This chain's CDR3 is CASSPGTGTDTQYF. The CDR3 nucleotides read TGCGCCAGCAGCCCCGGGACAGGCACAGATACGCAGTATTTT.

The chain combines TRBV13 with TRBJ1-2; 8 bases fit TRBD1. The germline V gene has CDR1 PRHDT and CDR2 FYEKMQ (reference sequence). Trimming cost V 5 bases and J 4 bases; bases outside gene matches: 9. There are 15 residues in the CDR3. The CDR3 region has the DNA TGTGCCAGCAGCCGCCTCGACAGGGGCATCTATGGCTACACCTTC. It is translated as CASSRLDRGIYGYTF.

This chain uses TRBV5-1 with TRBJ1-2; D is ambiguous. Deletions cut 0 bases from V and 1 base from J, with 7 bases between. Germline-derived CDR1 and CDR2 are SGHRS and YFSETQ. The CDR3 contains 14 residues. CDR3 nucleotides: TGCGCCAGCAGCTTGGATCGGAATAACTATGGCTACACCTTC. Translating it yields CASSLDRNNYGYTF.

The genes are TRBV10-3 and TRBJ2-2; 7 bases agree with TRBD1. V lost 2 bases to trimming and J lost 0 bases; unmatched junction nucleotides: 3. The CDR3 sequence is 16 residues long. Germline V CDR1 and CDR2: ENHRY, SYGVKD. The CDR3 here is CAISETGAPNTGELFF. For the CDR3, the DNA is TGTGCCATCAGTGAGACAGGGGCCCCGAACACCGGGGAGCTGTTTTTT.

V and J are TRBV18 and TRBJ1-4, with D hard to call. Germline V gene sequence: CDR1 KGHSH, CDR2 LQKENI. The CDR3 totals 15 residues. Trimming cost V 4 bases and J 11 bases, with 20 bases left between them. DNA of the CDR3: TGTGCCAGCTCACAAACCCTGGAAGGATCCGAGAAACTGTTTTTT. Translation gives CASSQTLEGSEKLFF.

The V call is TRBV10-2, the J call TRBJ1-1; 9 nucleotides match TRBD1. V was pared by 6 bases and J by 4 bases, with 9 bases of the junction left unmatched. CDR1 and CDR2 (germline): WSHSY, SAAADI. The CDR3 totals 15 residues. CDR3 residues: CASRETGGPLTEAFF. The CDR3 DNA reads as TGCGCCAGCAGGGAGACAGGGGGGCCTCTCACTGAAGCTTTCTTT.

The rearrangement uses TRBV28 and TRBJ2-1; 15 nucleotides align to TRBD2. Looked up from germline, CDR1 is MDHEN and CDR2 is SYDVKM. V lost 5 bases, J lost 6 bases, and 5 bases stayed unmatched. The CDR3 covers 16 residues. CDR3: CASSPWTSGRGNEQFF. CDR3 DNA: TGTGCCAGCAGTCCCTGGACTAGCGGGAGGGGCAATGAGCAGTTCTTC.

The J gene is TRBJ2-3, the V gene TRBV4-2; D possibly corresponds to TRBD2 (6 bases). Germline V lookup: CDR1 LGHNA, CDR2 YNFKEQ. Trimming left V 1 base short and J 2 bases short, with 16 bases between. The CDR3 covers 17 residues. In DNA, the CDR3 is TGTGCCAGCAGCCAAGGAATAATCCTAGCGTCCACAGATACGCAGTATTTT. Its protein product is CASSQGIILASTDTQYF.

This clone appeared a single time. J is TRBJ2-2 and V is TRBV24-1; D is unresolved. The CDR3 has 16 amino acids. Trimming pared 3 bases from V and 1 base from J, leaving 11 bases between. Germline assignment: CDR1 KGHDR and CDR2 SFDVKD. The CDR3 sequence is CATSDARPQNTGELFF. The CDR3 coding sequence is TGTGCCACCAGTGATGCCCGGCCACAGAACACCGGGGAGCTGTTTTTT.

The genes are TRBV15 and TRBJ1-6; no firm D call. The CDR3 spans 14 residues. Germline V gene sequence: CDR1 LNHNV, CDR2 YYDKDF (reference sequence). Trimming removed 0 bases from V and 7 bases from J, with 7 bases in between. CDR3 coding DNA: TGTGCCACCAGCAGAGACCTGGGAAATTCACCCCTCCACTTT. Protein product: CATSRDLGNSPLHF.

CDR3 region: CASPLATSGQPQHF. The DNA of the CDR3 is TGTGCCAGCCCCCTGGCCACCTCGGGTCAGCCCCAGCATTTT. This chain connects TRBV18 to TRBJ1-5, with D uncertain. The CDR3 has 14 residues. The ends were cut back, 8 bases at V and 6 bases at J, with 17 bases in the middle. Germline V gene data show CDR1 as KGHSH and CDR2 as LQKENI.

This clone was observed a handful of times. This chain joins TRBV6-1 and TRBJ2-1; 11 nucleotides match TRBD2. V lost 0 bases, J lost 3 bases, and 4 bases stayed unmatched. Germline V gene sequence: CDR1 MNHNS, CDR2 SASEGT. This CDR3 is 17 amino acids long. The DNA of the CDR3 is TGTGCCAGCAGTGAAGCACCTACTAGCGGGAGCTACAATGAGCAGTTCTTC. Amino acids: CASSEAPTSGSYNEQFF.